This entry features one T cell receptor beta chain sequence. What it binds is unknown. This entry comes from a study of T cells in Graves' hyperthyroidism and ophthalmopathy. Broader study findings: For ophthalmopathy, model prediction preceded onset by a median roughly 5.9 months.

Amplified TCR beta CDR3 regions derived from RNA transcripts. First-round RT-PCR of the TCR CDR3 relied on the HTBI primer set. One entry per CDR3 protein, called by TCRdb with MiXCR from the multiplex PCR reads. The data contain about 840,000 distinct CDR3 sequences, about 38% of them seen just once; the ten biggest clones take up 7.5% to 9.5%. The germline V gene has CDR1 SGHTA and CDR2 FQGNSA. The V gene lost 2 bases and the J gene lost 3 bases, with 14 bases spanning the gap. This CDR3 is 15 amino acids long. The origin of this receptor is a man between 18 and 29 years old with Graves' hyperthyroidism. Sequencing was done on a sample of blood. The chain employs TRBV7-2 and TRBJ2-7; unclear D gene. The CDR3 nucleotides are TGTGCCAGCAGCTTACTCGCATCCGATAGCTACGAGCAGTACTTC. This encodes CASSLLASDSYEQYF.